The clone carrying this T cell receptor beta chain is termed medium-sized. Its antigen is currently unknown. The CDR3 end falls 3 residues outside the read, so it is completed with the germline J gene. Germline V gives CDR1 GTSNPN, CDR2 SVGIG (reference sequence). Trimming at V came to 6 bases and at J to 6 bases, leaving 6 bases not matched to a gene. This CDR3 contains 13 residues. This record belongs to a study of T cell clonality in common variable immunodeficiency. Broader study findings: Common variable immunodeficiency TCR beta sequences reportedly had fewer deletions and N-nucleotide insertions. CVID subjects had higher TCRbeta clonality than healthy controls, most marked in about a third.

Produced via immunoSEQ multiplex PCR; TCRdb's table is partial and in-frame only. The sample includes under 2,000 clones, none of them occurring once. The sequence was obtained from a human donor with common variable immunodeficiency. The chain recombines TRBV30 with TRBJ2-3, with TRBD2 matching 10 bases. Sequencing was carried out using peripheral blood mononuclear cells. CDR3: CACDSGGLDTQYF. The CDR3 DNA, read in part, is TGTGCCTGTGATAGCGGGGGGTTGGATACG. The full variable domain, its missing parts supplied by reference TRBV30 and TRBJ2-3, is SQTIHQWPATLVQPVGSPLSLECTVEGTSNPNLYWYRQAAGRGLQLLFYSVGIGQISSEVPQNLSASRPQDRQFILSSKKLLLSDSGFYLCACDSGGLDTQYFGPGTRLTVL.